This T cell receptor beta chain was observed in a study of blood T cell repertoires in COVID-19. Per the authors' pipeline: From reference gene primer amplification, estimates of nucleated cell counts were derived. TCRdb keeps only in-frame clones here, not all; method: immunoSEQ multiplex PCR. V and J calls and clone size follow that table, whereas D and trimming were derived from the DNA. Of some 180,000 clones listed, about 90% are singletons. The CDR3 consists of 16 residues. Germline CDR1 and CDR2: SGHKS and YYEKEE (reference sequence). V trimming: 4 bases; J trimming: 3 bases; junction bases outside the gene matches: 6.

The sequencing input was peripheral blood. The genes are TRBV5-5 and TRBJ2-1; 11 nucleotides match TRBD2. This receptor was obtained from a man in his 70s with active or convalescent COVID-19. CDR3 bases: TGTGCCAGCAGCGTGCCTAGCGGGGGGCTCTACAATGAGCAGTTCTTC. Its protein product is CASSVPSGGLYNEQFF.